The entry below describes one TCR beta chain. The entry originates in a study of OX40 agonist ivuxolimab in advanced cancers. The protocol was immunoSEQ multiplex PCR, while the TCRdb copy is restricted to in-frame clones and leaves out a portion. The sample has some 74,000 clones, 70% to 90% seen once. This receptor was taken from an adult with an advanced solid tumor such as melanoma, head and neck, liver or kidney cancer. Sequenced here: CD4+ or CD8+ T cells sorted from blood, sampled in a trial of the OX40 agonist ivuxolimab.

CDR3 region: CASGTGELFF. The DNA of the CDR3 is TGTGCCAGCGGGACCGGGGAGCTGTTTTTT. V usage is TRBV5-4 and J usage is TRBJ2-2; no clear D gene. CDR1 SGHNT and CDR2 YYREEE come from the germline V gene (reference sequence). V gave up 7 bases and J gave up 5 bases, with 3 bases separating them. The CDR3 extends over 10 amino acids.